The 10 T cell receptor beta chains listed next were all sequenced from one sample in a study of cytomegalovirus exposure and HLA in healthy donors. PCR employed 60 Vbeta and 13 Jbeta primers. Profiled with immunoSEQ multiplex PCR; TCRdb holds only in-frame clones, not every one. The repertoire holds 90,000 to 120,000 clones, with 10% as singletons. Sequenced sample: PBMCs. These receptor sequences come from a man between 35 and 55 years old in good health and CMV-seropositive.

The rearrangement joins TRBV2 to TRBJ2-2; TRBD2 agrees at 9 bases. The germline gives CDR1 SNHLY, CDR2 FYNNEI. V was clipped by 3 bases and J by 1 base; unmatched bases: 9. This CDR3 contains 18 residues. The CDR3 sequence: CASSDDASGKLNTGELFF. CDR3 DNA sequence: TGTGCCAGCAGTGACGATGCTAGCGGGAAGCTGAACACCGGGGAGCTGTTTTTT.

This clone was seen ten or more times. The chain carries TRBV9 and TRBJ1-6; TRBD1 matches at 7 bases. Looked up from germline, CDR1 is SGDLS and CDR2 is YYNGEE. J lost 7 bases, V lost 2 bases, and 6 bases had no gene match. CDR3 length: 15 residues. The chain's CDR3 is CASSVDTGVNSPLHF. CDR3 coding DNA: TGTGCCAGCAGCGTTGACACAGGGGTGAATTCACCCCTCCACTTT.

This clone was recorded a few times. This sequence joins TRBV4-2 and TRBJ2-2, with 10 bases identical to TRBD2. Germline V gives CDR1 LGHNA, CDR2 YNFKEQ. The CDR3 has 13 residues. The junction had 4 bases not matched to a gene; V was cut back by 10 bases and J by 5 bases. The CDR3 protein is CATGTSATGELFF. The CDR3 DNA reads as TGTGCCACCGGGACTAGCGCAACCGGGGAGCTGTTTTTT.

The CDR3 reads CASSLTDSARNEQFF. CDR3 DNA: TGTGCCAGCAGTTTAACCGACAGTGCCCGCAATGAGCAGTTCTTC. The chain uses TRBV6-5 and TRBJ2-1; possible D gene TRBD1, 5 bases. Trimming cost V 4 bases and J 6 bases, with 16 bases left between them. The V gene's germline CDR1 is MNHEY and CDR2 SVGAGI. This CDR3 has 15 amino acids.

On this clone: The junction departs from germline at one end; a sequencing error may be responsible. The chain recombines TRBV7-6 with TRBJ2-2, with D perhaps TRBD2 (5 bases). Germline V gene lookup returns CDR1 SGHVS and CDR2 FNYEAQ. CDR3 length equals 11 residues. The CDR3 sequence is CASSLTGELLF. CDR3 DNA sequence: TGTGCCAGCAGCTTAACCGGGGAGCTGCTTTTT.

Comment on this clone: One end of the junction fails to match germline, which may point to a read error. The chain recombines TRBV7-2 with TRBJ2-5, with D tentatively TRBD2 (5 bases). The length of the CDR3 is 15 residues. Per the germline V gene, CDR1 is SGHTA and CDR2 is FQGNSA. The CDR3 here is CASSPQLRRQGTQYF. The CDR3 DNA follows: TGTGCCAGCAGCCCCCAGTTGCGGAGGCAAGGGACCCAGTACTTC. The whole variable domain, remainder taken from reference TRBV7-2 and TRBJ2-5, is GAGVSQSPSNKVTEKGKDVELRCDPISGHTALYWYRQSLGQGLEFLIYFQGNSAPDKSGLPSDRFSAERTGGSVSTLTIQRTQQEDSAVYLCASSPQLRRQGTQYFGPGTRLLVL.

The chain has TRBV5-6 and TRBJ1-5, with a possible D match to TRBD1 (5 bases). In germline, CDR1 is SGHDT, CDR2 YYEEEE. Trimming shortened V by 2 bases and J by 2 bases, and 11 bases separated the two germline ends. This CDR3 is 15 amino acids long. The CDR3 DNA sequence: TGTGCCAGCAGCTTTCAGGGTCCCGGCAATCAGCCCCAGCATTTT. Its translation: CASSFQGPGNQPQHF.

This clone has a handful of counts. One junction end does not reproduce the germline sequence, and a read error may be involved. The CDR3 spells CASSSDRDYTSKGF. The CDR3 DNA reads TGTGCCAGCAGTTCAGACAGGGATTATACGAGCAAGGGGTTC. The V and J genes are TRBV6-5 and TRBJ2-7; TRBD1 agrees at 7 bases. Germline V CDR1 and CDR2: MNHEY, SVGAGI. The length of the CDR3 is 14 residues.

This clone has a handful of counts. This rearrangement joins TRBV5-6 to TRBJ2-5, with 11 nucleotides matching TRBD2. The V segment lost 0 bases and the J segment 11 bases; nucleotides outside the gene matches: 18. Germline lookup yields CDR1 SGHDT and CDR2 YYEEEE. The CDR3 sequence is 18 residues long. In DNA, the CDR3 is TGTGCCAGCAGCTTGGACAGGGTAAGACTAGCGGGGCCCTTGGAGCAGTACTTC. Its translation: CASSLDRVRLAGPLEQYF.

In nucleotides, the CDR3 is TGCAGCGTTTTGGCCGGAGGTTACGAGCAGTACTTC. Translated, it gives CSVLAGGYEQYF. The chain couples TRBV29-1 to TRBJ2-7, with TRBD2 as a possible D gene (5 bases). CDR1 SQVTM and CDR2 ANQGSEA come from the germline V gene. The length of the CDR3 is 12 residues. With 5 bases removed from V and 4 bases from J, the gap between germline ends came to 12 bases.